What follows are 25 T cell receptor beta chains derived from one specimen sequenced in a study of blood T cell repertoires in COVID-19. Sequenced by immunoSEQ multiplex PCR; TCRdb stores in-frame clones only, minus some. The repertoire holds about 21,000 clones, 75% to 85% seen once, with roughly 60% in the top ten. Sequences were obtained from peripheral blood. These receptors all stem from a man older than 75 with acute or convalescent COVID-19.

This clone is a singleton in its sample. The chain employs TRBV14 and TRBJ1-2; D not resolved. The germline V gene encodes CDR1 SGHDN and CDR2 FVKESK. Trimming removed 2 bases from V and 5 bases from J, with 12 bases in between. The CDR3 runs to 14 residues. CDR3 region: CASSQTTGFYGYTF. The CDR3 coding sequence is TGTGCCAGCAGCCAAACGACGGGGTTTTATGGCTACACCTTC.

This clone occurred a few times. V usage is TRBV7-2 and J usage is TRBJ1-5; 7 bases align to TRBD1. The CDR3 runs 15 residues. Per germline, CDR1 SGHTA and CDR2 FQGNSA. V was clipped by 5 bases and J by 3 bases; unmatched bases: 7. The CDR3 DNA sequence: TGTGCCAGCAGCGGGCAGGGGGGTGACAATCAGCCCCAGCATTTT. Protein: CASSGQGGDNQPQHF.

This chain links TRBV9 with TRBJ2-3; 7 bases align to TRBD2. V dropped 4 bases and J dropped 4; count of bases not matched to a gene: 3. The CDR3 is 13 amino acids. Germline assignment: CDR1 SGDLS and CDR2 YYNGEE. This chain's CDR3 is CASSIGLADTQYF. In nucleotides, the CDR3 is TGTGCCAGCAGCATAGGACTAGCAGATACGCAGTATTTT.

CDR3 in amino acids: CASSQLEGLHGYTF. In nucleotides, the CDR3 is TGTGCCAGCAGCCAGTTGGAGGGACTCCATGGCTACACCTTC. The chain combines TRBV7-8 with TRBJ1-2, with D possibly matching TRBD1 (5 bases). Germline V CDR1 and CDR2: SGHVS, FQNEAQ. V lost 5 bases and J 6 bases, leaving 16 bases between the germline ends. The CDR3 is 14 residues long.

The chain carries TRBV7-2 and TRBJ1-2; D may be TRBD1 (5 bases). Germline V gene lookup returns CDR1 SGHTA and CDR2 FQGNSA. Trimming stripped 3 bases from V and 2 bases from J, with 7 bases between. The CDR3 is 13 residues long. The CDR3 region has the DNA TGTGCCAGCAGCTTCAGGGTCAACTATGGCTACACCTTC. Translated: CASSFRVNYGYTF.

This chain joins TRBV28 and TRBJ1-4; D is ambiguous. CDR1 is MDHEN, CDR2 SYDVKM, per germline. Deletions cut 2 bases from V and 1 base from J, with 5 bases between. The CDR3 has 14 amino acids. The CDR3 DNA sequence: TGTGCCAGCAGTTTAGGGCGAACTAATGAAAAACTGTTTTTT. Translation gives CASSLGRTNEKLFF.

The CDR3 region is CASSPRLTETGANVLTF. CDR3 coding DNA: TGTGCCAGCAGTCCCCGCCTGACAGAAACTGGGGCCAACGTCCTGACTTTC. The chain links TRBV27 to TRBJ2-6; perhaps TRBD1 as D (5 bases). Trimming pared 5 bases from V and 2 bases from J, leaving 16 bases between. The length of the CDR3 is 17 residues. Germline V gene lookup returns CDR1 MNHEY and CDR2 SMNVEV (reference sequence).

Only a few counts were recorded for this clone. The chain links TRBV7-2 to TRBJ2-7; 7 positions agree with TRBD2. Trimming at V came to 3 bases and at J to 4 bases, leaving 15 bases not matched to a gene. Germline CDR1 reads SGHTA; CDR2 reads FQGNSA. The CDR3 sequence is 17 residues long. The CDR3 is CASSFRLPGTTRYEQYF. The CDR3 region has the DNA TGTGCCAGCAGCTTTCGGCTTCCTGGGACTACACGATACGAGCAGTACTTC.

The chain links TRBV19 to TRBJ1-2, with 7 bases fitting TRBD1. Germline V gene lookup returns CDR1 LNHDA and CDR2 SQIVND (reference sequence). Trimming at V came to 8 bases and at J to 2 bases, leaving 11 bases not matched to a gene. The CDR3 contains 15 residues. The chain's CDR3 is CASRHPGQRNYGYTF. CDR3 nucleotide sequence: TGTGCCAGTCGCCACCCGGGACAGAGAAACTATGGCTACACCTTC.

The chain couples TRBV5-8 to TRBJ1-2; D gene ambiguous. The CDR3 extends over 13 amino acids. Germline V gene sequence: CDR1 SGHTS, CDR2 YDEGEE. V was clipped by 2 bases and J by 2 bases, with 7 bases between them. The CDR3 sequence: CASSFGGNYGYTF. CDR3 bases: TGTGCCAGCAGCTTCGGCGGAAACTATGGCTACACCTTC.

The V and J genes are TRBV4-1 and TRBJ2-3; the match to TRBD2 covers 7 bases. This CDR3 is built from 16 residues. The germline V gene has CDR1 MGHRA and CDR2 YSYEKL. V was pared by 0 bases and J by 4 bases, with 7 bases of the junction left unmatched. As DNA, the CDR3 is TGCGCCAGCAGCCAAGAGACTAGCCTAGAGGCAGATACGCAGTATTTT. Its translation: CASSQETSLEADTQYF.

This clone showed up just once. The chain combines TRBV6-5 with TRBJ1-2, with D maybe TRBD1 (6 bases). The CDR3 covers 12 residues. Germline-derived CDR1 and CDR2 are MNHEY and SVGAGI. V lost 6 bases, J lost 4 bases, and 9 bases lay in between. Here the CDR3 DNA reads TGTGCCAGCAGGAGGGGGGGCTATGGCTACACCTTC. Residues: CASRRGGYGYTF.

This clone was detected only once. V gene TRBV11-3 combines with J gene TRBJ2-1, with 7 bases that match TRBD1. CDR3 length: 15 amino acids. In germline, CDR1 is SGHNT, CDR2 YENEEA. V was clipped by 0 bases and J by 9 bases; unmatched bases: 8. CDR3 amino acids: CASSLEGTVGIEQFF. The CDR3 DNA reads TGTGCCAGCAGCTTAGAGGGGACAGTAGGTATTGAGCAGTTCTTC.

This clone ranks as medium-sized (0.01 to 0.1%). The V gene is TRBV27, the J gene TRBJ2-5, with a tentative D call TRBD2 (7 bases). V shed 6 bases and J shed 4 bases, with 15 bases lying between them. CDR1 MNHEY and CDR2 SMNVEV come from the germline V gene (reference sequence). This CDR3 has 14 amino acids. CDR3 sequence: CASSVGGARETQYF. CDR3 DNA: TGTGCCAGCAGCGTAGGGGGGGCTCGAGAGACCCAGTACTTC.

The chain employs TRBV9 and TRBJ1-2; the D gene is possibly TRBD1 (5 bases). CDR1 SGDLS and CDR2 YYNGEE come from the germline V gene. The CDR3 has 14 residues. V was pared by 0 bases and J by 5 bases, with 11 bases between. The CDR3 region is CASSVGGGRYGYTF. In DNA, the CDR3 is TGTGCCAGCAGCGTAGGGGGCGGAAGGTATGGCTACACCTTC.

This clone was observed a single time. The chain carries TRBV11-2 and TRBJ1-5; TRBD1 matches at 8 bases. Germline CDR1 is SGHAT and CDR2 is FQNNGV. This CDR3 region has 14 residues. V lost 2 bases to trimming and J lost 4 bases; unmatched junction nucleotides: 1. The CDR3 DNA reads as TGTGCCAGCAGCTTAAACAGGGGGAATCAGCCCCAGCATTTT. Translation: CASSLNRGNQPQHF.

The chain has TRBV5-6 and TRBJ1-4, with TRBD1 as a possible D gene (5 bases). Trimming removed 2 bases at V and 6 bases at J, with 8 bases between. The CDR3 spans 13 residues. CDR1 is SGHDT and CDR2 is YYEEEE in the germline V gene. CDR3 amino acids: CASSFGADEKLFF. The DNA for the CDR3 is TGTGCCAGCAGCTTTGGGGCCGATGAAAAACTGTTTTTT.

The V call is TRBV15, the J call TRBJ1-5, with TRBD1 identical over 7 bases. J lost 4 bases, V lost 3 bases, and 9 bases had no gene match. The CDR3 length is 16 residues. Germline V gene sequence: CDR1 LNHNV, CDR2 YYDKDF (reference sequence). CDR3 sequence: CATSSLYPGGNQPQHF. The CDR3, as DNA: TGTGCCACCAGCAGCCTCTACCCAGGGGGGAATCAGCCCCAGCATTTT. Filled out from reference TRBV15 and TRBJ1-5, the complete variable domain reads DAMVIQNPRYQVTQFGKPVTLSCSQTLNHNVMYWYQQKSSQAPKLLFHYYDKDFNNEADTPDNFQSRRPNTSFCFLDIRSPGLGDTAMYLCATSSLYPGGNQPQHFGDGTRLSIL.

The rearrangement links TRBV14 to TRBJ1-2, with TRBD1 matching 9 bases. The CDR3 runs 16 residues. CDR1 and CDR2 from the germline V gene are SGHDN and FVKESK. Unmatched junction bases numbered 9, after V lost 3 bases and J lost 4 bases. The DNA of the CDR3 is TGTGCCAGCAGCCAGATGACCTCGACAGGGGGCTATGGCTACACCTTC. Protein product: CASSQMTSTGGYGYTF.

Comment on this clone: A read error may account for a junction end that differs from germline. V is TRBV7-9 and J is TRBJ2-1; maybe TRBD1 (6 bases). The CDR3 has 12 amino acids. Germline CDR1 and CDR2: SEHNR and FQNEAQ (reference sequence). The CDR3 nucleotides read TGTGCCAGCAGCTTAGGAGACAGGAACTCAATCTTC. Protein: CASSLGDRNSIF.

This chain uses TRBV18 with TRBJ2-7; TRBD2 agrees at 13 bases. Trimming removed 3 bases from V and 1 base from J; junction bases left unmatched: 15. Germline assignment: CDR1 KGHSH and CDR2 LQKENI. The CDR3 is 20 amino acids. The CDR3 coding sequence is TGTGCCAGCTCACCCCGGAAAACCGGACTAGCGGGAGCAAAATCCTACGAGCAGTACTTC. Translated: CASSPRKTGLAGAKSYEQYF.

This chain connects TRBV25-1 to TRBJ1-1; TRBD1 agrees at 8 bases. There are 14 residues in the CDR3. Germline V gene data show CDR1 as MGHDK and CDR2 as SYGVNS. With V trimmed by 6 bases and J by 5 bases, 8 bases remained unmatched. As DNA, the CDR3 is TGTGCCAGCAGGTTGACAGGGGAGTATACTGAAGCTTTCTTT. Translating it yields CASRLTGEYTEAFF.

The chain joins TRBV5-6 to TRBJ2-1; D possibly corresponds to TRBD2 (5 bases). The germline V gene has CDR1 SGHDT and CDR2 YYEEEE. With 2 bases removed from V and 8 bases from J, the gap between germline ends came to 17 bases. The length of the CDR3 is 15 residues. CDR3 amino acids: CASSFMAGKRDEQFF. The CDR3 nucleotides read TGTGCCAGCAGCTTTATGGCGGGTAAACGAGATGAGCAGTTCTTC.

V gene TRBV2 combines with J gene TRBJ1-1; 8 positions agree with TRBD1. CDR3 length: 15 amino acids. Germline lookup yields CDR1 SNHLY and CDR2 FYNNEI. After removal of 8 bases from V and 0 bases from J, the junction contained 8 bases not matched to a gene. CDR3 nucleotides: TGTGCCAGCGCCCCGACAGGGGACGTGAACACTGAAGCTTTCTTT. It is translated as CASAPTGDVNTEAFF.

The rearrangement links TRBV7-2 to TRBJ2-7; TRBD1 matches 9 bases. The ends lost 4 bases at V and 3 bases at J; junction bases unmatched: 4. The CDR3 totals 14 residues. Germline CDR1 and CDR2: SGHTA and FQGNSA. The CDR3 loop reads CASSSSGQGYEQYF. The CDR3 bases are TGTGCCAGCAGCTCTTCGGGACAGGGCTACGAGCAGTACTTC.